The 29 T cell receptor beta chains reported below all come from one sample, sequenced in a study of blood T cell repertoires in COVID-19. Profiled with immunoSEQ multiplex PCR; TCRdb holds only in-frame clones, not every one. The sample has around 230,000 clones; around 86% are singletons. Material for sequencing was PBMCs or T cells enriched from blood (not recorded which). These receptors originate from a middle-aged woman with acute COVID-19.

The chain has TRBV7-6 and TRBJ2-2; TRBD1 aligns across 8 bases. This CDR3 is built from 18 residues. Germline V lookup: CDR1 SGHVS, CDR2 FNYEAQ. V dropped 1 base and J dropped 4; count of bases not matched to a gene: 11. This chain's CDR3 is CASSLVFLGQAFTGELFF. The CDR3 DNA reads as TGTGCCAGCAGCTTAGTGTTTCTGGGACAGGCTTTCACCGGGGAGCTGTTTTTT.

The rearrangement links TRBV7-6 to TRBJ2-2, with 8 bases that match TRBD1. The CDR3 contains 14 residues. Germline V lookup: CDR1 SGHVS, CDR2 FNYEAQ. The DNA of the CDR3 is TGTGCGGCAACCGGGACAGGGAACACCGGGGAGCTGTTTTTT. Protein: CAATGTGNTGELFF.

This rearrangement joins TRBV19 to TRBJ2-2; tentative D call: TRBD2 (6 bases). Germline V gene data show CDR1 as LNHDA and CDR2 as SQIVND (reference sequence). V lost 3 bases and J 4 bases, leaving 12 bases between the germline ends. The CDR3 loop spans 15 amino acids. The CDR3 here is CASSISREVTGELFF. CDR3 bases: TGTGCCAGTAGTATCTCTAGGGAGGTCACCGGGGAGCTGTTTTTT.

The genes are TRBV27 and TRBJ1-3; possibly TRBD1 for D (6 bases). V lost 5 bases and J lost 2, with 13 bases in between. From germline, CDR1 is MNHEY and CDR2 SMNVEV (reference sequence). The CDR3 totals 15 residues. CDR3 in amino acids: CASSTNRVAGNTIYF. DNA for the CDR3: TGTGCCAGCAGTACCAACAGGGTTGCTGGAAACACCATATATTTT.

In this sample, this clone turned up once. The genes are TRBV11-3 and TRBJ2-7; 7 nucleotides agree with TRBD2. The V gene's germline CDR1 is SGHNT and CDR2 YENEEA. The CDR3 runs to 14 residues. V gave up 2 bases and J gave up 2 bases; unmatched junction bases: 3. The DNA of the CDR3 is TGTGCCAGCAGCTTAACGGGAGGTCCCTACGAGCAGTACTTC. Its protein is CASSLTGGPYEQYF.

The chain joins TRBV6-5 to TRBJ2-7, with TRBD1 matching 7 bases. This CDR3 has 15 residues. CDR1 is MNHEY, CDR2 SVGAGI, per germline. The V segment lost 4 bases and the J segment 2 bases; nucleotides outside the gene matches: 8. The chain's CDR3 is CASSSKGGSTYEQYF. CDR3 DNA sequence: TGTGCCAGCAGTTCCAAAGGGGGCAGTACCTACGAGCAGTACTTC.

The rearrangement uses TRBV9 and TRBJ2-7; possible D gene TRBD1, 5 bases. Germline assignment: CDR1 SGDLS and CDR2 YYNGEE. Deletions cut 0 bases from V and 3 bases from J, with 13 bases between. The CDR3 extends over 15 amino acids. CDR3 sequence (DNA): TGTGCCAGCAGCGTAGCATTCGACAGCGACTACGAGCAGTACTTC. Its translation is CASSVAFDSDYEQYF.

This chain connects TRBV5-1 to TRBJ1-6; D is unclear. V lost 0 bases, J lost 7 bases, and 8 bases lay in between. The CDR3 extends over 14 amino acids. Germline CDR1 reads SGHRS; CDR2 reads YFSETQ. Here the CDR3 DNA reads TGCGCCAGCAGCTTGGGTCTGGGCAATTCACCCCTCCACTTT. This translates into CASSLGLGNSPLHF. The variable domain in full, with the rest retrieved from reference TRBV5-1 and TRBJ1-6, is KAGVTQTPRYLIKTRGQQVTLSCSPISGHRSVSWYQQTPGQGLQFLFEYFSETQRNKGNFPGRFSGRQFSNSRSEMNVSTLELGDSALYLCASSLGLGNSPLHFGNGTRLTVT.

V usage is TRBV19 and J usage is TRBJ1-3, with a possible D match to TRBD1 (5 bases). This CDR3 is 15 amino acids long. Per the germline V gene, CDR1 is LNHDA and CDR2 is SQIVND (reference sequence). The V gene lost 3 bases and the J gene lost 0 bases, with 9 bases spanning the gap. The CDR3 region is CASSIPQASGNTIYF. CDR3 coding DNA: TGTGCCAGTAGTATCCCACAGGCCTCTGGAAACACCATATATTTT.

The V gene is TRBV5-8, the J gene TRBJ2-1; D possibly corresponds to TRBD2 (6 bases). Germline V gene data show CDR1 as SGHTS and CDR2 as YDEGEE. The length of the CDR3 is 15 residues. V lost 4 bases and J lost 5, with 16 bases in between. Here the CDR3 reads CASSLTGLVNNEQFF. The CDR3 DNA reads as TGTGCCAGCAGCCTCACGGGACTCGTCAACAATGAGCAGTTCTTC.

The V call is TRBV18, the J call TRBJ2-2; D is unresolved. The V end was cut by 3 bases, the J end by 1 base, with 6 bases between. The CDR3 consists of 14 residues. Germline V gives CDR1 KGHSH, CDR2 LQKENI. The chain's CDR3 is CASSPPENTGELFF. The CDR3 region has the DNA TGTGCCAGCTCACCTCCAGAGAACACCGGGGAGCTGTTTTTT.

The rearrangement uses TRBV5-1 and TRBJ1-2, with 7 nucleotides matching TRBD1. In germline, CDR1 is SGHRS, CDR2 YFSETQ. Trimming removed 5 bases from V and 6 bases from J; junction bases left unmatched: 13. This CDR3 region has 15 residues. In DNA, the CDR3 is TGCGCCAGCAGGGGTGGGGTGACAGGGACGGATGGCTACACCTTC. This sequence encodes CASRGGVTGTDGYTF. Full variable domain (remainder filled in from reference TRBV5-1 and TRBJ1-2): KAGVTQTPRYLIKTRGQQVTLSCSPISGHRSVSWYQQTPGQGLQFLFEYFSETQRNKGNFPGRFSGRQFSNSRSEMNVSTLELGDSALYLCASRGGVTGTDGYTFGSGTRLTVV.

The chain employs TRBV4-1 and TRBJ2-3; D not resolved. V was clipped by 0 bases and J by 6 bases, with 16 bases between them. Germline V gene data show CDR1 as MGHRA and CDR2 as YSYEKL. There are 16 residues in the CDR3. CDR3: CASSQESLAAVDTQYF. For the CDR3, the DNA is TGCGCCAGCAGCCAAGAATCCTTGGCTGCCGTGGATACGCAGTATTTT.

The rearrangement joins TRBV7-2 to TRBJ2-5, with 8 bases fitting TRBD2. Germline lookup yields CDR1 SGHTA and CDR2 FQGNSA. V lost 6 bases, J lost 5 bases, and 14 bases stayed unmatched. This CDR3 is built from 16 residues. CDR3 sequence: CASSFMGTRREETQYF. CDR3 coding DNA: TGTGCCAGCAGTTTCATGGGGACTAGGAGGGAGGAGACCCAGTACTTC.

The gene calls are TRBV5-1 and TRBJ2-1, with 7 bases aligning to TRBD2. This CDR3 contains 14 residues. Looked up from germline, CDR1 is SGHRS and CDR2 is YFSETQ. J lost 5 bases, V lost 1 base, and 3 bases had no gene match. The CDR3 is CASSLTSDHNEQFF. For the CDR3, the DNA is TGCGCCAGCAGCTTGACTAGCGATCACAATGAGCAGTTCTTC.

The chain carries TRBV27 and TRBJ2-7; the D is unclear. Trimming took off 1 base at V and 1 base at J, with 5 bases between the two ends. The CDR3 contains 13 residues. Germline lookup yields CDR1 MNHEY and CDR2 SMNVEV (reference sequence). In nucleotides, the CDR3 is TGTGCCAGCAGTTTATACGGGTCCTACGAGCAGTACTTC. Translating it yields CASSLYGSYEQYF.

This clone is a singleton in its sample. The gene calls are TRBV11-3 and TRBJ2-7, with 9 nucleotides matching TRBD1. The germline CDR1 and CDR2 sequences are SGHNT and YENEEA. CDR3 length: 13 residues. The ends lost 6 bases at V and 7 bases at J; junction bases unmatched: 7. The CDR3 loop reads CASSPGQGLEQYF. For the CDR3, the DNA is TGTGCCAGCAGTCCGGGACAGGGCCTTGAGCAGTACTTC.

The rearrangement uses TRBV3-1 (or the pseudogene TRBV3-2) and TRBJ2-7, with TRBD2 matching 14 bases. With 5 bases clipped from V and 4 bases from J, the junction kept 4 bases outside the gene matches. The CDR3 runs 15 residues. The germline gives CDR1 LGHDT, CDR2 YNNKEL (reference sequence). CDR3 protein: CASSERLAGGYEQYF. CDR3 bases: TGTGCCAGCAGCGAAAGACTAGCGGGAGGGTACGAGCAGTACTTC.

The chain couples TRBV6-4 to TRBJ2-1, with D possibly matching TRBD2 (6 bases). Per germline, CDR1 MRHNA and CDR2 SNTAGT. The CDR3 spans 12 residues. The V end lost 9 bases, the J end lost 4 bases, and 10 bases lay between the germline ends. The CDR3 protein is CARGLPYNEQFF. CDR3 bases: TGTGCCAGGGGACTTCCTTACAATGAGCAGTTCTTC.

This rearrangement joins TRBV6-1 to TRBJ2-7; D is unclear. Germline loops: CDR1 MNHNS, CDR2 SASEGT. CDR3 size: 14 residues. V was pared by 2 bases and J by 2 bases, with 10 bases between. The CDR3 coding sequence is TGTGCCAGCAGTGAATTGGCGGAAACCTACGAGCAGTACTTC. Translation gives CASSELAETYEQYF.

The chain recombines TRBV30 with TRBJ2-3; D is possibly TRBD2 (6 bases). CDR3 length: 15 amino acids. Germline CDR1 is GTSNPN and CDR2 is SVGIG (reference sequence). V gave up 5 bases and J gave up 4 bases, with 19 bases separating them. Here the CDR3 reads CAWGTGVSVPDTQYF. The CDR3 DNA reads TGTGCCTGGGGTACGGGGGTCTCGGTCCCAGATACGCAGTATTTT.

Written as DNA, the CDR3 is TGTGCCAGCAGACTAGCGGGCCTAACCTACGAGCAGTACTTC. Residues: CASRLAGLTYEQYF. This chain connects TRBV27 to TRBJ2-7; 9 bases align to TRBD2. Losses at the gene ends were 6 bases for V and 2 bases for J; bases not matched to a gene: 5. CDR1 MNHEY and CDR2 SMNVEV come from the germline V gene (reference sequence). This CDR3 contains 14 residues.

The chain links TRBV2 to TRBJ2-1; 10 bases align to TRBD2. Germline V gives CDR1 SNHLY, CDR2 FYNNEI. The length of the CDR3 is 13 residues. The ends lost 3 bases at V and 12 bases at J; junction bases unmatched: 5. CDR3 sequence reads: CASSDGTSAGQFF. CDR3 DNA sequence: TGTGCCAGCAGTGATGGGACTAGCGCCGGGCAGTTCTTC.

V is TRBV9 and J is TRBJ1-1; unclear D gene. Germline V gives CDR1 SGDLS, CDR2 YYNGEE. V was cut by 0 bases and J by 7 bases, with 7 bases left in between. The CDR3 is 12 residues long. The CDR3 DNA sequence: TGTGCCAGCAGCGTAGGAGGAATTGAAGCTTTCTTT. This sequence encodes CASSVGGIEAFF.

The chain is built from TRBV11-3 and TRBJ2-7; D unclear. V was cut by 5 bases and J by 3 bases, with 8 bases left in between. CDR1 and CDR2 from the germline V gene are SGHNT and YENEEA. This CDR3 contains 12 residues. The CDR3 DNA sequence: TGTGCCAGCAGCCCTACTATCTACGAGCAGTACTTC. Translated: CASSPTIYEQYF.

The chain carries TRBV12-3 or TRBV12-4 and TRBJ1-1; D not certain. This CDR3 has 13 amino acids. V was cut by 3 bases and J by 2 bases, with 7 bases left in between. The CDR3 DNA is TGTGCCAGCAGTTTCCCAGGCAACACTGAAGCTTTCTTT. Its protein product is CASSFPGNTEAFF.

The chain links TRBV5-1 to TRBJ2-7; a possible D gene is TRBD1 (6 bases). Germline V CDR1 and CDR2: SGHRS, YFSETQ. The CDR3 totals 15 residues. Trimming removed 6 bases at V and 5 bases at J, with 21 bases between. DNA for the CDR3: TGCGCCAGCACTTTAGGGGGTGTCAAAGGCAACGAGCAGTACTTC. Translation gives CASTLGGVKGNEQYF.

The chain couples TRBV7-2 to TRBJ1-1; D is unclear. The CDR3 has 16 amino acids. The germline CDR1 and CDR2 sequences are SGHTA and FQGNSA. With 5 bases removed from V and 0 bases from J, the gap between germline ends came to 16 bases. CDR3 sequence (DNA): TGTGCCAGCAGCCTAAGACACGTACATATGAACACTGAAGCTTTCTTT. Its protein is CASSLRHVHMNTEAFF.

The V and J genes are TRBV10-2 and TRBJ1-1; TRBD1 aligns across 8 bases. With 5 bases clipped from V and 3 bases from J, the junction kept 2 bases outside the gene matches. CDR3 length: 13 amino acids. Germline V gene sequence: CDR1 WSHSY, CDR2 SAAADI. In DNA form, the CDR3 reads TGCGCCAGCAGTACGGACAGGGACACTGAAGCTTTCTTT. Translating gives CASSTDRDTEAFF.